This T cell receptor beta chain was observed in a study of OX40 agonist ivuxolimab in advanced cancers. For this clone: What it binds is unknown.

The CDR3 is 15 amino acids. The germline V and J ends were trimmed by 1 base and 7 bases, with 16 bases remaining between them. Germline CDR1 SGHAT, CDR2 FQDESV (reference sequence). Overall study findings and caveats: On average, a greater number of expanded clones characterised CD8+ T cells relative to CD4+.

Systemic immunosuppression or autoimmune disease history was grounds to exclude patients. Profiling relied on immunoSEQ multiplex PCR, and the TCRdb table lists in-frame clones only, not all of them. The data show fewer than 65,000 clones, with about 90% seen just once and 0.3% to 0.35% held by the top ten. The starting material was CD4+ or CD8+ T cells sorted from blood, obtained in a trial of the OX40 agonist ivuxolimab. The chain is built from TRBV11-1 and TRBJ1-2; possible D gene TRBD1, 6 bases. The sequence came from an adult with an advanced solid tumor such as melanoma, head and neck, liver or kidney cancer. In nucleotides, the CDR3 is TGTGCCAGCAGCTTAGATCCAGGGGATCTCAGTGGCTACACCTTC. This sequence encodes CASSLDPGDLSGYTF. Based on the CDR3 plus reference TRBV11-1 and TRBJ1-2, the full variable domain is EAEVAQSPRYKITEKSQAVAFWCDPISGHATLYWYRQILGQGPELLVQFQDESVVDDSQLPKDRFSAERLKGVDSTLKIQPAELGDSAMYLCASSLDPGDLSGYTFGSGTRLTVV.